This T cell receptor (beta chain) was captured by sequencing in a study of cytomegalovirus exposure and HLA in healthy donors. Healthy bone marrow donors made up the cohort. Per germline, CDR1 SGHDT and CDR2 YYEEEE. This CDR3 has 11 amino acids. With 0 bases removed from V and 6 bases from J, the gap between germline ends came to 3 bases. PCR was performed using 60 Vbeta and 13 Jbeta primers. The data were produced by immunoSEQ multiplex PCR, yet TCRdb's version contains in-frame clones alone and is incomplete. The table includes approximately 110,000 clones, more than 65% detected once. The source is a woman aged 60-75 years in good health and CMV-seropositive. The gene calls are TRBV5-6 and TRBJ1-1, with D unresolved. What was sequenced was PBMCs. In DNA, the CDR3 is TGTGCCAGCAGCTTGGTCTCTGAAGCTTTCTTT. This sequence encodes CASSLVSEAFF.